Below, 26 T cell receptor beta chains from the same sample are listed, as sequenced in a study of shared clonotypes between healthy human individuals (dated by TCRdb to about 2020). To prepare the library, the immunoSEQ multiplex PCR assay was applied. Drawn from immuneACCESS, this table holds only the in-frame rearrangements with V and J called that TCRdb kept. Clones are partly lost; checked studies trace under half to an unresolved V gene and leave the rest unexplained. Within this sample are 2,500,000 or so clones, with 90% to 95% of them counted one time only. The ten largest clones add up to more than 0.12% of the sample. Sequencing was carried out using naive CD4+ T cells sorted from blood. In light of the paper, this sample's cell subset or site label describes: CD45RA+ positively selected. These receptors came from a young man in good health.

This chain uses TRBV6-6 with TRBJ2-7; D is uncertain. Germline loops: CDR1 MNHNY, CDR2 SVGAGI (reference sequence). V was pared by 2 bases and J by 2 bases, with 10 bases between. CDR3 length: 14 residues. The CDR3 loop is CASSYGEQTYEQYF. Here the CDR3 DNA reads TGTGCCAGCAGTTACGGGGAACAGACCTACGAGCAGTACTTC.

A remark on this clone: Other DNA sequences in this sample translate to the same CDR3. The V and J genes are TRBV11-2 and TRBJ2-7, with D possibly being TRBD2 (5 bases). Looked up from germline, CDR1 is SGHAT and CDR2 is FQNNGV. This CDR3 is 13 amino acids long. Trimming cost V 1 base and J 1 base, with 5 bases left between them. CDR3 sequence: CASSLAGSYEQYF. The CDR3 DNA sequence: TGTGCCAGCAGCTTAGCGGGGTCCTACGAGCAGTACTTC. The whole variable domain, remainder taken from reference TRBV11-2 and TRBJ2-7, is EAGVAQSPRYKIIEKRQSVAFWCNPISGHATLYWYQQILGQGPKLLIQFQNNGVVDDSQLPKDRFSAERLKGVDSTLKIQPAKLEDSAVYLCASSLAGSYEQYFGPGTRLTVT.

The chain joins TRBV18 to TRBJ2-7; 9 nucleotides align to TRBD1. There are 17 residues in the CDR3. Germline V gene sequence: CDR1 KGHSH, CDR2 LQKENI. V dropped 4 bases and J dropped 3; count of bases not matched to a gene: 13. CDR3 in amino acids: CASSRNTGTGLLYEQYF. CDR3 coding DNA: TGTGCCAGCTCACGAAACACCGGGACAGGGTTACTCTACGAGCAGTACTTC.

Note on this clone: One junction end does not reproduce the germline sequence, and a read error may be involved. J is TRBJ1-2 and V is TRBV10-3; TRBD1 agrees at 7 bases. CDR1 and CDR2 (germline): ENHRY, SYGVKD. The CDR3 spans 11 residues. The CDR3 sequence is CAISPGGQARF. The CDR3 coding sequence is TGTGCCATCAGTCCAGGAGGACAGGCCCGCTTC.

This sequence joins TRBV2 and TRBJ2-3; D possibly corresponds to TRBD1 (5 bases). From germline, CDR1 is SNHLY and CDR2 FYNNEI. Trimming removed 1 base from V and 2 bases from J, with 10 bases in between. This CDR3 region has 15 residues. For the CDR3, the DNA is TGTGCCAGCAGTGAAGGGGGCAGGACCACAGATACGCAGTATTTT. Its protein product is CASSEGGRTTDTQYF.

V and J are TRBV21-1 and TRBJ1-2. TRBV21-1 constitutes a pseudogene. This CDR3 comprises 12 residues. In DNA, the CDR3 is TGTGCCAGCGGCCCCTGGGTCTATGGCTACACCTTC. As protein: CASGPWVYGYTF.

The rearrangement uses TRBV19 and TRBJ2-7, with 10 bases that match TRBD1. The CDR3 totals 15 residues. V lost 4 bases, J lost 3 bases, and 6 bases stayed unmatched. Germline CDR1 reads LNHDA; CDR2 reads SQIVND (reference sequence). The CDR3 loop is CASSNPGQGFYEQYF. In DNA form, the CDR3 reads TGTGCCAGTAGTAATCCGGGACAGGGGTTCTACGAGCAGTACTTC.

This chain links TRBV7-6 with TRBJ2-5; the D is unclear. Per germline, CDR1 SGHVS and CDR2 FNYEAQ. Deletions cut 5 bases from V and 5 bases from J, with 9 bases between. This CDR3 has 12 amino acids. CDR3 in DNA: TGTGCCAGCAGCCCATCAAGGGAGACCCAGTACTTC. This sequence encodes CASSPSRETQYF. Together with reference TRBV7-6 and TRBJ2-5, the CDR3 gives the full variable domain: GAGVSQSPRYKVTKRGQDVALRCDPISGHVSLYWYRQALGQGPEFLTYFNYEAQQDKSGLPNDRFSAERPEGSISTLTIQRTEQRDSAMYRCASSPSRETQYFGPGTRLLVL.

This rearrangement joins TRBV11-2 to TRBJ1-3; D is uncertain. V shed 2 bases and J shed 8 bases, with 4 bases lying between them. Per germline, CDR1 SGHAT and CDR2 FQNNGV. This CDR3 region has 11 residues. As DNA, the CDR3 is TGTGCCAGCAGCTTAAGGGACACCATATATTTT. This sequence encodes CASSLRDTIYF. Supplemented by reference TRBV11-2 and TRBJ1-3, the full variable domain reads EAGVAQSPRYKIIEKRQSVAFWCNPISGHATLYWYQQILGQGPKLLIQFQNNGVVDDSQLPKDRFSAERLKGVDSTLKIQPAKLEDSAVYLCASSLRDTIYFGEGSWLTVV.

CDR3 DNA sequence: TGCGCCACCCTCCCCACCGGGGGGAGCTTAGAGACCCAGTACTTC. This gives the protein CATLPTGGSLETQYF. This rearrangement joins TRBV5-1 to TRBJ2-5; TRBD2 aligns across 7 bases. Germline V gene sequence: CDR1 SGHRS, CDR2 YFSETQ. The CDR3 extends over 15 amino acids. J gave up 4 bases and V 9 bases, and 15 bases lay outside the gene matches.

With regard to this clone: This CDR3 is also generated by other DNA sequences in the sample. The J gene is TRBJ2-3, the V gene TRBV7-9; 10 bases map to TRBD2. The J segment lost 1 base and the V segment lost 2 bases, leaving 0 bases of the junction unmatched. Germline V gene sequence: CDR1 SEHNR, CDR2 FQNEAQ (reference sequence). The CDR3 extends over 15 amino acids. CDR3 in amino acids: CASSLLAGGTDTQYF. The CDR3 coding sequence is TGTGCCAGCAGCTTACTAGCGGGGGGCACAGATACGCAGTATTTT. The whole variable domain, remainder taken from reference TRBV7-9 and TRBJ2-3, is DTGVSQNPRHKITKRGQNVTFRCDPISEHNRLYWYRQTLGQGPEFLTYFQNEAQLEKSRLLSDRFSAERPKGSFSTLEIQRTEQGDSAMYLCASSLLAGGTDTQYFGPGTRLTVL.

The chain joins TRBV6-6 to TRBJ1-5; no reliable D call. The length of the CDR3 is 15 residues. With 0 bases removed from V and 0 bases from J, the gap between germline ends came to 6 bases. CDR1 is MNHNY and CDR2 is SVGAGI in the germline V gene (reference sequence). For the CDR3, the DNA is TGTGCCAGCAGTTACTCGAGTACTAGCAATCAGCCCCAGCATTTT. It is translated as CASSYSSTSNQPQHF.

J is TRBJ1-2 and V is TRBV2; D unclear. Germline CDR1 is SNHLY and CDR2 is FYNNEI. The ends were cut back, 1 base at V and 2 bases at J, with 5 bases in the middle. This CDR3 region has 13 residues. CDR3 sequence: CASSEDPNYGYTF. Here the CDR3 DNA reads TGTGCCAGCAGTGAAGACCCAAACTATGGCTACACCTTC.

This rearrangement joins TRBV10-3 to TRBJ2-3, with TRBD2 matching 11 bases. The CDR3 is made up of 13 amino acids. The germline V gene has CDR1 ENHRY and CDR2 SYGVKD. V shed 10 bases, J shed 3 bases, and the junction held 3 bases outside the gene matches. As DNA, the CDR3 is TGTGCCACTGCTAGCGGGGGGACAGATACGCAGTATTTT. As protein: CATASGGTDTQYF.

The rearrangement links TRBV25-1 to TRBJ2-7, with D tentatively TRBD2 (6 bases). V dropped 4 bases and J dropped 2 bases, with 9 bases sitting between them. The CDR3 extends over 13 amino acids. The germline V gene encodes CDR1 MGHDK and CDR2 SYGVNS. The CDR3, as DNA: TGTGCCAGCAGTGCTGGGGGGACCTACGAGCAGTACTTC. This gives the protein CASSAGGTYEQYF.

Remarks on this clone: Other DNA sequences from this sample encode an identical CDR3 as well. The V gene is TRBV9, the J gene TRBJ2-3; maybe TRBD1 (5 bases). Trimming shortened V by 0 bases and J by 3 bases, and 8 bases separated the two germline ends. There are 14 residues in the CDR3. Looked up from germline, CDR1 is SGDLS and CDR2 is YYNGEE. The CDR3 region is CASSVGRGTDTQYF. CDR3 nucleotides: TGTGCCAGCAGCGTAGGAAGGGGAACAGATACGCAGTATTTT.

The rearrangement links TRBV5-7 to TRBJ2-3, with no clear D. TRBV5-7 is treated as an ORF (open reading frame) with a function not yet certain. The CDR3 spans 13 residues. The V gene lost 4 bases and the J gene lost 4 bases, with 10 bases spanning the gap. CDR3 nucleotide sequence: TGTGCCAGCAGCCCTTCCTTGCCAGATACGCAGTATTTT. Translation gives CASSPSLPDTQYF.

This rearrangement joins TRBV18 to TRBJ2-2, with 14 nucleotides matching TRBD2. The germline CDR1 and CDR2 sequences are KGHSH and LQKENI. After removal of 3 bases from V and 5 bases from J, the junction contained 8 bases not matched to a gene. This CDR3 is 18 amino acids long. The CDR3, as DNA: TGTGCCAGCTCACCCGCCGGGACTAGCGGGAGAGGGACCGGGGAGCTGTTTTTT. The encoded protein is CASSPAGTSGRGTGELFF.

The V call is TRBV18, the J call TRBJ2-1; 7 nucleotides agree with TRBD2. V lost 1 base and J lost 4; bases outside the gene matches: 7. Germline V gene sequence: CDR1 KGHSH, CDR2 LQKENI. This CDR3 spans 16 amino acids. Here the CDR3 reads CASSPLTAGDYNEQFF. The CDR3 coding sequence is TGTGCCAGCTCACCACTCACGGCGGGGGATTACAATGAGCAGTTCTTC. The variable domain in full, with the rest retrieved from reference TRBV18 and TRBJ2-1, is NAGVMQNPRHLVRRRGQEARLRCSPMKGHSHVYWYRQLPEEGLKFMVYLQKENIIDESGMPKERFSAEFPKEGPSILRIQQVVRGDSAAYFCASSPLTAGDYNEQFFGPGTRLTVL.

The V gene is TRBV2, the J gene TRBJ2-1; tentatively, D is TRBD2 (6 bases). Germline CDR1 reads SNHLY; CDR2 reads FYNNEI. The ends were cut back, 3 bases at V and 4 bases at J, with 10 bases in the middle. The CDR3 has 14 amino acids. CDR3 in DNA: TGTGCCAGCAGTGAGGCGGGAAAATACAATGAGCAGTTCTTC. Its protein is CASSEAGKYNEQFF.

V gene TRBV15 combines with J gene TRBJ1-5; D remains unclear. With 0 bases removed from V and 0 bases from J, the gap between germline ends came to 6 bases. The CDR3 covers 15 residues. Germline-derived CDR1 and CDR2 are LNHNV and YYDKDF (reference sequence). CDR3 bases: TGTGCCACCAGCAGAGATTGGGATAGCAATCAGCCCCAGCATTTT. Translated: CATSRDWDSNQPQHF.

This chain uses TRBV11-2 with TRBJ2-3, with TRBD1 identical over 8 bases. CDR1 is SGHAT, CDR2 FQNNGV, per germline. With 5 bases clipped from V and 0 bases from J, the junction kept 4 bases outside the gene matches. The CDR3 extends over 15 amino acids. The CDR3 DNA is TGTGCCAGCAGCAAGGGGGACAGGAGCACAGATACGCAGTATTTT. The encoded protein is CASSKGDRSTDTQYF. The full variable domain, completed using reference TRBV11-2 and TRBJ2-3, is EAGVAQSPRYKIIEKRQSVAFWCNPISGHATLYWYQQILGQGPKLLIQFQNNGVVDDSQLPKDRFSAERLKGVDSTLKIQPAKLEDSAVYLCASSKGDRSTDTQYFGPGTRLTVL.

This chain links TRBV5-8 with TRBJ1-5; D not resolved. CDR3 size: 14 residues. V was clipped by 4 bases and J by 5 bases, with 13 bases between them. CDR1 is SGHTS, CDR2 YDEGEE, per germline. CDR3 protein: CASSLGISYQPQHF. In DNA form, the CDR3 reads TGTGCCAGCAGCCTGGGAATATCCTATCAGCCCCAGCATTTT.

This chain joins TRBV10-3 and TRBJ2-7; perhaps D is TRBD1 or TRBD2 (6 bases each). V was cut by 5 bases and J by 5 bases, with 16 bases left in between. From germline, CDR1 is ENHRY and CDR2 SYGVKD. CDR3 length: 14 amino acids. The CDR3 sequence: CAISPRGLMDEQYF. In nucleotides, the CDR3 is TGTGCCATCAGTCCCCGGGGGCTGATGGACGAGCAGTACTTC.

There are a few counts of this clone. V and J are TRBV19 and TRBJ1-6, with 8 bases fitting TRBD1. Germline-derived CDR1 and CDR2 are LNHDA and SQIVND (reference sequence). The CDR3 covers 13 residues. V lost 10 bases to trimming and J lost 9 bases; unmatched junction nucleotides: 8. This CDR3 reads CAIALDRGSPLHF. CDR3 bases: TGTGCCATCGCCCTCGACAGGGGTTCACCCCTCCACTTT.

The chain recombines TRBV7-2 with TRBJ1-4, with D maybe TRBD1 (5 bases). The CDR3 is 18 amino acids. In germline, CDR1 is SGHTA, CDR2 FQGNSA. V was trimmed by 1 base and J by 0 bases, leaving 15 bases between them. For the CDR3, the DNA is TGTGCCAGCAGCTTAGTGGTTATCGACAGAGCAACTAATGAAAAACTGTTTTTT. Its translation is CASSLVVIDRATNEKLFF.